This TCR beta chain was found in a study of shared clonotypes between healthy human individuals. The V and J ends lost 6 bases and 4 bases, in that order; junction bases with no gene match: 3. CDR1 is LNHDA and CDR2 is SQIVND in the germline V gene (reference sequence). The CDR3 is 14 amino acids. Profiled with immunoSEQ multiplex PCR; TCRdb holds only in-frame clones, not every one. The table includes millions of clones, roughly 93% detected once. The sample comprised naive CD4+ T cells from PBMCs. The subset was: CD45RA+ positively selected. The genes are TRBV19 and TRBJ1-2; 12 nucleotides agree with TRBD1. The sequence came from a man aged 18 to 29 in good health. Some clones in this sample may be carry-over from other donors' samples. The CDR3 DNA reads as TGTGCCAGTAGGGGACAGGGGGCTGGCTATGGCTACACCTTC. It yields the protein CASRGQGAGYGYTF.